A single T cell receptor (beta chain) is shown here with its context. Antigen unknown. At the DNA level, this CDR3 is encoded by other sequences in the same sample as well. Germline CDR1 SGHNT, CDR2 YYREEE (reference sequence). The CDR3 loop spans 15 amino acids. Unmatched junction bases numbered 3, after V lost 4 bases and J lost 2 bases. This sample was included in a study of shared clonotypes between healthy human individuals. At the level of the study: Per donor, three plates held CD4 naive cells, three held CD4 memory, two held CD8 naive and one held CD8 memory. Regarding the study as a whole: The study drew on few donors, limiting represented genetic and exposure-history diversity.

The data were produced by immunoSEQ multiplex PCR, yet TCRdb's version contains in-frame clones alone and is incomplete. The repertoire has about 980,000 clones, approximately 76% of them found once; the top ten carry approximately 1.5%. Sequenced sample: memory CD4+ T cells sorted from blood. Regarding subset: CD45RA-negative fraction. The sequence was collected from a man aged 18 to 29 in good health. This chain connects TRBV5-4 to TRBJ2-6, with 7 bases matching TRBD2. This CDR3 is CASSLGGTGANVLTF. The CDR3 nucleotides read TGTGCCAGCAGCCTGGGGGGGACTGGGGCCAACGTCCTGACTTTC.